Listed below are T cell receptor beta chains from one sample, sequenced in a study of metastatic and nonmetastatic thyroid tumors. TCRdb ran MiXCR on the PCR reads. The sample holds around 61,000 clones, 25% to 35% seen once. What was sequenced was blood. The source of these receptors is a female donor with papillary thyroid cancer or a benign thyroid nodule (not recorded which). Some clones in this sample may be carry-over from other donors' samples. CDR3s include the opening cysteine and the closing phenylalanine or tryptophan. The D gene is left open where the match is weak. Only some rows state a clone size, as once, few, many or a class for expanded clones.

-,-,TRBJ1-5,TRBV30,TGTGCCTGGAGTGGCGGTAGCAATCAGCCCCAGCATTTT,CAWSGGSNQPQHF
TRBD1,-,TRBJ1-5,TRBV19,TGTGCCAGTAGTATAGAGGACAGGGGGCCCCAGCCCCAGCATTTT,CASSIEDRGPQPQHF
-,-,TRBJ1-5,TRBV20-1,TGCAGTGCTACGCCTGGGAGGATCAATCAGCCCCAGCATTTT,CSATPGRINQPQHF
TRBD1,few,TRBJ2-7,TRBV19,TGTGCCAGTAGTATCACAGGGGGCGTCTACGAGCAGTACTTC,CASSITGGVYEQYF
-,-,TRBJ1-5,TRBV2,TGTGCCAGCAGTGGAGCGGGGTTACAGGTGGGGGTTTATAGCAATCAGCCCCAGCATTTT,CASSGAGLQVGVYSNQPQHF
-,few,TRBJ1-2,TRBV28,TGTGCCAGCAGTTTAAACGGTAATGAGTATGGCTACACCTTC,CASSLNGNEYGYTF
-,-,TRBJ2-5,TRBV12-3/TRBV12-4,TGTGCCAGCAGTACTCAAGAGACCCAGTACTTC,CASSTQETQYF
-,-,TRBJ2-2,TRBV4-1,TGCGCCAGCAGCCCTCTTCGTCTGTTGGGAACTTACACCGGGGAGCTGTTTTTT,CASSPLRLLGTYTGELFF
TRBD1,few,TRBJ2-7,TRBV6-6,TGTGCCAGCAGTTACTCCGGACAGGGACCCTACGAGCAGTACTTC,CASSYSGQGPYEQYF
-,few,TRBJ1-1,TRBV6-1,TGTGCCAGCAGACCACGATACAGTTTGTGGACTGAAGCTTTCTTT,CASRPRYSLWTEAFF
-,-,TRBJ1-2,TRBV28,TGTGCCAGCACCCCCGGGCAGAGGAGCTTTGGCTACACCTTC,CASTPGQRSFGYTF
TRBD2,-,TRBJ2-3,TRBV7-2,TGTGCCAGCAGCTTGCGGGGGTTCACCACAGATACGCAGTATTTT,CASSLRGFTTDTQYF
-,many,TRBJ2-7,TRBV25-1,TGTGCCAGCACCTGCCCCTACGAGCAGTACTTC,CASTCPYEQYF
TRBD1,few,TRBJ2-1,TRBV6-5,TGTGCCAGCAGTTACACGACAGGGGCCTACAATGAGCAGTTCTTC,CASSYTTGAYNEQFF
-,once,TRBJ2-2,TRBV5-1,TGCGCCAGCAGCCCGGATGGCGGGGAGCTGTTTTTT,CASSPDGGELFF
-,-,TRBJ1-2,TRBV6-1,TGTGCCAGCAGCCCCGGTCGGGGCTATGGCTACACCTTC,CASSPGRGYGYTF
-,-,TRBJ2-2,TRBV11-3,TGTGCCAGCAGCTTAGATTCGGGGACGAACACCGGGGAGCTGTTTTTT,CASSLDSGTNTGELFF
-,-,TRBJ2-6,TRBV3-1,TGTGCCAGCAGCCCCCGTGTGGGACCAAACGTTGGATCTGGGGCCAACGTCCTGACTTTC,CASSPRVGPNVGSGANVLTF
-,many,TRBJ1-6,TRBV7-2,TGTGCCAGCAGCCCACTACTGGGGGGCCGGGGGTTTAATTCACCCCTCCACTTT,CASSPLLGGRGFNSPLHF
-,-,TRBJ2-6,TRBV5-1,TGCGCCAGCAGCTTGGAGGACTCTGGGGCCAACGTCCTGACTTTC,CASSLEDSGANVLTF
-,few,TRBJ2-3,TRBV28,TGTGCCAGCACCGGCCAGAGCACAGATACGCAGTATTTT,CASTGQSTDTQYF
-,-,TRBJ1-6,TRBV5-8,TGTGCCAGCACCCTGGACGGTCTTAATTCACCCCTCCACTTT,CASTLDGLNSPLHF
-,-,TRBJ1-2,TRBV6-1,TGTGCCAGCAGGGCCGGACGGAACTATGGCTACACCTTC,CASRAGRNYGYTF
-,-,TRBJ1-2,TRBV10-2,TGCGCCAGCAGTGGGGGCAACCCCTATGGCTACACCTTC,CASSGGNPYGYTF
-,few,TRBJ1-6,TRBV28,TGTGCCAGCTGTTTGGTGGCAGGGATCACTCTAAATTCACCCCTCCACTTT,CASCLVAGITLNSPLHF
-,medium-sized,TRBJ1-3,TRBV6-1,TGTGCCAGCATCAACTCAGGGGCCGGAAACACCATATATTTT,CASINSGAGNTIYF
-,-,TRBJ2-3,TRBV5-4,TGTGCCAGCGGACTCGGGACGGTAAACACAGATACGCAGTATTTT,CASGLGTVNTDTQYF
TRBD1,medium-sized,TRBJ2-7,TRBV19,TGTGCCAGTACCTCACAGGGGTCCTCCTACGAGCAGTACTTC,CASTSQGSSYEQYF
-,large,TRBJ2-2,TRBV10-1,TGCGCCAGCCCGCGGGGCTTGGTGGACACCGGGGAGCTGTTTTTT,CASPRGLVDTGELFF
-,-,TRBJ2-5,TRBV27,TGTGCCATCAGTCCGCGCGAGGGAGAGACCCAGTACTTC,CAISPREGETQYF
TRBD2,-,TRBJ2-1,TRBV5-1,TGCGCCAGCAGCCCCGGGACTAGCGGGGGTAAGCAGTTCTTC,CASSPGTSGGKQFF
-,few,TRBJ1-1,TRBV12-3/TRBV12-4,TGTGCCAGCAGCGCTACCACCTTCCGGGATGACGCTTTCTTT,CASSATTFRDDAFF
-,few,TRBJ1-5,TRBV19,TGTGCCAGTAGTCCGCGCAATCAGCCCCAGCATTTT,CASSPRNQPQHF
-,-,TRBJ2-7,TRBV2,TGTGCCAGCAGATCCGGGACGCAGGCCTACGAGCAGTACTTC,CASRSGTQAYEQYF